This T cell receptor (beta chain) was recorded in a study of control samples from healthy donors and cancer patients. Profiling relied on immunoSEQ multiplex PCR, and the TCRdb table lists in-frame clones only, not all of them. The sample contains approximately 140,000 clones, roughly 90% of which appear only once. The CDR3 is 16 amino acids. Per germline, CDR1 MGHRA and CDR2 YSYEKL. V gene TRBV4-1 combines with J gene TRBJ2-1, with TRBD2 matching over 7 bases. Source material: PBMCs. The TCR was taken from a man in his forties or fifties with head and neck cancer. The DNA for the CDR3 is TGCCCCCCCCGCCGGAGGGTGGACGGGGGGAACAATGAGCAGTTCTTC. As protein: CPPRRRVDGGNNEQFF.